The 11 T cell receptor beta chains given below trace back to one sample, sequenced in a study of blood T cell repertoires in COVID-19. Assay: immunoSEQ multiplex PCR; the TCRdb copy retains only in-frame clones and omits some. The sample has 70,000 to 95,000 clones, roughly 90% seen once; the top ten hold less than 3.5%. The sample comprised peripheral blood. The receptors here all came from a man aged 50 to 59 with COVID-19, enrolled during active disease.

The chain links TRBV6-5 to TRBJ1-5; D not certain. Trimming shortened V by 0 bases and J by 5 bases, and 5 bases separated the two germline ends. This CDR3 is 13 amino acids long. Germline V gene lookup returns CDR1 MNHEY and CDR2 SVGAGI. The DNA for the CDR3 is TGTGCCAGCAGTTACTCCGGTGATCAGCCCCAGCATTTT. This gives the protein CASSYSGDQPQHF.

The chain has TRBV4-2 and TRBJ1-5, with 12 bases lining up with TRBD1. Germline V gene lookup returns CDR1 LGHNA and CDR2 YNFKEQ. This CDR3 comprises 19 residues. V was clipped by 0 bases and J by 1 base; unmatched bases: 7. The DNA for the CDR3 is TGTGCCAGCAGCCAAGATCCGGGACAGGGGGCTTGGAGCAATCAGCCCCAGCATTTT. Amino acid sequence: CASSQDPGQGAWSNQPQHF.

This clone came up once. V is TRBV27 and J is TRBJ2-5; 8 bases match TRBD2. The germline gives CDR1 MNHEY, CDR2 SMNVEV (reference sequence). The CDR3 has 15 amino acids. V dropped 2 bases and J dropped 3; count of bases not matched to a gene: 5. CDR3: CASSLAGGWKETQYF. For the CDR3, the DNA is TGTGCCAGCAGTTTAGCGGGGGGCTGGAAAGAGACCCAGTACTTC.

This chain links TRBV7-9 with TRBJ2-1; D perhaps matches TRBD2 (6 bases). CDR1 is SEHNR and CDR2 is FQNEAQ in the germline V gene (reference sequence). This CDR3 comprises 17 residues. Trimming removed 2 bases at V and 6 bases at J, with 20 bases between. The CDR3 spells CASSLPFRLAPANEQFF. As DNA, the CDR3 is TGTGCCAGCAGCTTACCCTTCCGGCTAGCGCCGGCCAATGAGCAGTTCTTC. The full variable domain, rest sourced from reference TRBV7-9 and TRBJ2-1, is DTGVSQNPRHKITKRGQNVTFRCDPISEHNRLYWYRQTLGQGPEFLTYFQNEAQLEKSRLLSDRFSAERPKGSFSTLEIQRTEQGDSAMYLCASSLPFRLAPANEQFFGPGTRLTVL.

The chain uses TRBV5-1 and TRBJ2-1; D may be TRBD1 (6 bases). This CDR3 has 16 amino acids. Deletions cut 1 base from V and 2 bases from J, with 13 bases between. Germline-derived CDR1 and CDR2 are SGHRS and YFSETQ. The CDR3 loop is CASSLRTVRPYNEQFF. The CDR3 DNA sequence: TGCGCCAGCAGCTTGAGGACAGTAAGGCCCTACAATGAGCAGTTCTTC.

J is TRBJ2-7 and V is TRBV9, with 8 bases matching TRBD2. CDR1 SGDLS and CDR2 YYNGEE come from the germline V gene. CDR3 length equals 15 residues. With 0 bases clipped from V and 3 bases from J, the junction kept 5 bases outside the gene matches. DNA for the CDR3: TGTGCCAGCAGCGTAGCTCCTAGCGGGTTCTACGAGCAGTACTTC. Translating it yields CASSVAPSGFYEQYF.

The chain has TRBV27 and TRBJ1-6; possibly TRBD1 for D (6 bases). The germline gives CDR1 MNHEY, CDR2 SMNVEV (reference sequence). There are 14 residues in the CDR3. V was cut by 6 bases and J by 6 bases, with 12 bases left in between. The CDR3 reads CASSSGGGNSPLHF. For the CDR3, the DNA is TGTGCCAGCAGCTCGGGGGGCGGTAATTCACCCCTCCACTTT.

The gene calls are TRBV10-3 and TRBJ2-3; D may be TRBD1 (6 bases). CDR1 and CDR2 from the germline V gene are ENHRY and SYGVKD. CDR3 size: 17 residues. Trimming cost V 2 bases and J 1 base, with 16 bases left between them. The chain's CDR3 is CAISEAYRVHRTDTQYF. The CDR3 coding sequence is TGTGCCATCAGTGAGGCTTACAGGGTACACCGCACAGATACGCAGTATTTT.

This chain connects TRBV3-1 (or the pseudogene TRBV3-2) to TRBJ2-5; possibly TRBD1 for D (6 bases). The CDR3 sequence is 21 residues long. Trimming removed 4 bases from V and 7 bases from J, with 37 bases in between. Germline-derived CDR1 and CDR2 are LGHDT and YNNKEL (reference sequence). The DNA of the CDR3 is TGTGCCAGCAGCCTTCACAGGGCAAATTACGCTAGAAAATGGCGAGAAGGGACCCAGTACTTC. Translating gives CASSLHRANYARKWREGTQYF.

The chain is built from TRBV6-6 and TRBJ2-7; 12 bases fit TRBD1. V trimming: 7 bases; J trimming: 4 bases; junction bases outside the gene matches: 5. The CDR3 sequence is 14 residues long. Germline CDR1 and CDR2: MNHNY and SVGAGI (reference sequence). The CDR3 loop is CASTRDRGLYEQYF. The CDR3 DNA sequence: TGTGCCAGCACCAGGGACAGGGGGCTGTACGAGCAGTACTTC.

This clone has just a few counts. V is TRBV10-1 and J is TRBJ2-7, with D perhaps matching TRBD2 (7 bases). The CDR3 has 14 residues. V lost 8 bases and J 0 bases, leaving 14 bases between the germline ends. In germline, CDR1 is WNHNN, CDR2 SYGVQD (reference sequence). This chain's CDR3 is CASGEGGSSYEQYF. The CDR3 DNA sequence: TGCGCCAGCGGGGAGGGGGGGAGCTCCTACGAGCAGTACTTC.